The 26 T cell receptor beta chains below come from one sample, sequenced in a study of breast tumors, draining lymph nodes, adjacent tissues. TCRdb independently ran MiXCR on the multiplex PCR reads; one entry per CDR3 protein. The repertoire holds around 290,000 distinct CDR3 sequences, with 30% as singletons. The lymph nodes were axillary draining lymph nodes from breast cancer patients. The source material was axillary lymph node tissue. Receptors were obtained from a female donor with breast cancer. Some clones in this sample may be carry-over from other donors' samples.

The sample holds many counts of this clonotype. The chain combines TRBV5-1 with TRBJ2-2; the match to TRBD1 covers 8 bases. After removal of 2 bases from V and 3 bases from J, the junction contained 6 bases not matched to a gene. This CDR3 is built from 16 residues. Germline assignment: CDR1 SGHRS and CDR2 YFSETQ. CDR3: CASSFQGAQHTGELFF. The CDR3 DNA reads TGCGCCAGCAGCTTTCAGGGGGCCCAGCACACCGGGGAGCTGTTTTTT. Full variable domain (rest looked up from reference TRBV5-1 and TRBJ2-2): KAGVTQTPRYLIKTRGQQVTLSCSPISGHRSVSWYQQTPGQGLQFLFEYFSETQRNKGNFPGRFSGRQFSNSRSEMNVSTLELGDSALYLCASSFQGAQHTGELFFGEGSRLTVL.

As to this clonotype: This could be a read error, since a much larger clone is one nucleotide away. The chain's CDR3 is CASSEGPTTGTQYF. CDR3 DNA sequence: TGTGCCAGCAGTGAGGGACCCACGACAGGGACCCAGTACTTC. The chain employs TRBV6-5 and TRBJ2-5, with D tentatively TRBD1 (6 bases). Germline V CDR1 and CDR2: MNHEY, SVGAGI. Trimming removed 5 bases at V and 7 bases at J, with 17 bases between. The CDR3 runs to 14 residues.

This clonotype has at least ten counts. V gene TRBV20-1 combines with J gene TRBJ2-3; 12 bases agree with TRBD2. Germline CDR1 is DFQATT and CDR2 is SNEGSKA (reference sequence). V lost 4 bases and J lost 0; bases outside the gene matches: 11. CDR3 length: 18 amino acids. DNA for the CDR3: TGCAGTGCTACCGGGACTAGCGGGTTCGAAACTAGCACAGATACGCAGTATTTT. Amino acid sequence: CSATGTSGFETSTDTQYF.

In regard to this clonotype: A read error is possible here, since a much larger clone lies one base away. The gene calls are TRBV11-3 and TRBJ2-7; possible D gene TRBD2, 6 bases. V was clipped by 4 bases and J by 6 bases, with 19 bases between them. The CDR3 loop spans 15 amino acids. From germline, CDR1 is SGHNT and CDR2 YENEEA. The CDR3 DNA sequence: TGTGCCAGCAGCTCAGTGCGGGAACGGATTTCCGAGCAGTACTTC. Translated: CASSSVRERISEQYF. Variable domain in full (rest from reference TRBV11-3 and TRBJ2-7): EAGVVQSPRYKIIEKKQPVAFWCNPISGHNTLYWYLQNLGQGPELLIRYENEEAVDDSQLPKDRFSAERLKGVDSTLKIQPAELGDSAVYLCASSSVRERISEQYFGPGTRLTVT.

Many counts were recorded for this clonotype. This chain joins TRBV9 and TRBJ1-6; tentatively, D is TRBD1 (5 bases). Germline V CDR1 and CDR2: SGDLS, YYNGEE. The CDR3 is 15 amino acids. With 2 bases removed from V and 7 bases from J, the gap between germline ends came to 13 bases. In DNA form, the CDR3 reads TGTGCCAGCAGCGTTGAGCCAGGGTTGAATTCACCCCTCCACTTT. This translates into CASSVEPGLNSPLHF.

This clonotype was recorded many times. The rearrangement links TRBV7-2 to TRBJ2-6; D remains unclear. V shed 5 bases and J shed 4 bases, with 9 bases lying between them. From germline, CDR1 is SGHTA and CDR2 FQGNSA. CDR3 length equals 14 residues. CDR3 sequence reads: CASSTSSGANVLTF. The CDR3 DNA follows: TGTGCCAGCAGCACCAGCTCCGGGGCCAACGTCCTGACTTTC. The variable domain in full, with the rest retrieved from reference TRBV7-2 and TRBJ2-6, is GAGVSQSPSNKVTEKGKDVELRCDPISGHTALYWYRQSLGQGLEFLIYFQGNSAPDKSGLPSDRFSAERTGGSVSTLTIQRTQQEDSAVYLCASSTSSGANVLTFGAGSRLTVL.

This clonotype was observed at least ten times. The chain joins TRBV20-1 to TRBJ1-4, with no clear D. This CDR3 comprises 15 residues. The V end was cut by 1 base, the J end by 0 bases, with 9 bases between. Germline V gene lookup returns CDR1 DFQATT and CDR2 SNEGSKA (reference sequence). The CDR3 spells CSARVPAATNEKLFF. The CDR3 DNA reads as TGCAGTGCTAGAGTTCCGGCTGCAACTAATGAAAAACTGTTTTTT.

The chain carries TRBV3-1 and TRBJ1-1, with TRBD1 as a possible D gene (5 bases). This CDR3 spans 13 amino acids. Trimming took 11 bases from V and 5 from J, leaving 18 bases between them. Germline-derived CDR1 and CDR2 are LGHDT and YNNKEL (reference sequence). CDR3 loop: CASRNGGGTEAFF. The CDR3 region has the DNA TGTGCCTCTCGGAATGGGGGAGGTACTGAAGCTTTCTTT.

There are many counts of this clonotype. The chain combines TRBV10-2 with TRBJ2-1; the D gene is possibly TRBD1 (6 bases). Germline V gives CDR1 WSHSY, CDR2 SAAADI. This CDR3 contains 16 residues. Trimming took 0 bases from V and 2 from J, leaving 11 bases between them. CDR3 protein: CASSESRDNPYNEQFF. In DNA form, the CDR3 reads TGCGCCAGCAGTGAGTCCCGGGACAACCCCTACAATGAGCAGTTCTTC.

Ten or more counts support this clonotype. The chain employs TRBV20-1 and TRBJ2-7; D gene uncertain. The CDR3 consists of 14 residues. Germline CDR1 is DFQATT and CDR2 is SNEGSKA (reference sequence). The CDR3: CSSKPFNAVGEQYF. CDR3 coding DNA: TGCAGCAGCAAGCCCTTTAACGCGGTAGGGGAGCAGTACTTC.

This clonotype has just a few counts. The chain is built from TRBV2 and TRBJ2-4; 7 bases fit TRBD2. Germline V gene sequence: CDR1 SNHLY, CDR2 FYNNEI. This CDR3 is built from 15 residues. J lost 2 bases, V lost 10 bases, and 11 bases had no gene match. The CDR3 here is CATTPSGGTKNIQYF. In DNA form, the CDR3 reads TGTGCCACAACCCCTTCGGGGGGTACCAAAAACATTCAGTACTTC.

This clonotype was seen a few times. A much larger clonotype is one base distant, so this may be a read error. The V gene is TRBV24-1, the J gene TRBJ2-5; no reliable D call. Germline V gene sequence: CDR1 KGHDR, CDR2 SFDVKD. Trimming left V 9 bases short and J 5 bases short, with 18 bases between. This CDR3 contains 14 residues. CDR3 loop: CATGAREPGETQYF. CDR3 nucleotides: TGTGCCACCGGTGCCCGCGAACCTGGGGAGACCCAGTACTTC.

This clonotype was seen once. A much larger clone is a single base away; this may be a read error. The J gene is TRBJ2-1, the V gene TRBV5-5; 9 bases are shared with TRBD2. CDR1 and CDR2 from the germline V gene are SGHKS and YYEKEE (reference sequence). V shed 4 bases, J shed 6 bases, and the junction held 14 bases outside the gene matches. There are 17 residues in the CDR3. The CDR3 reads CASSPEASGKPSNEQFF. CDR3 sequence (DNA): TGTGCCAGCAGCCCGGAGGCTAGCGGGAAACCAAGCAATGAGCAGTTCTTC.

This clonotype occurred many times. The rearrangement joins TRBV20-1 to TRBJ2-3; 16 nucleotides match TRBD2. Germline loops: CDR1 DFQATT, CDR2 SNEGSKA (reference sequence). This CDR3 has 14 amino acids. The CDR3 is CRGLAGGAADTQYF. The CDR3 nucleotides read TGCAGGGGACTAGCGGGAGGGGCCGCAGATACGCAGTATTTT.

V usage is TRBV5-4 and J usage is TRBJ1-2, with D maybe TRBD1 (6 bases). Looked up from germline, CDR1 is SGHNT and CDR2 is YYREEE (reference sequence). Trimming removed 2 bases at V and 4 bases at J, with 15 bases between. The CDR3 consists of 15 residues. CDR3 in amino acids: CASSFSGKGGYGYTF. CDR3 sequence (DNA): TGTGCCAGCAGCTTTTCGGGAAAAGGGGGCTATGGCTACACCTTC. Complete variable domain (other parts from reference TRBV5-4 and TRBJ1-2): ETGVTQSPTHLIKTRGQQVTLRCSSQSGHNTVSWYQQALGQGPQFIFQYYREEENGRGNFPPRFSGLQFPNYSSELNVNALELDDSALYLCASSFSGKGGYGYTFGSGTRLTVV.

This clonotype was counted ten times or more. The chain has TRBV7-9 and TRBJ2-5; 7 bases agree with TRBD2. The CDR3 is made up of 15 amino acids. J was trimmed by 5 bases and V by 2 bases; bases with no gene match: 8. Germline CDR1 SEHNR, CDR2 FQNEAQ (reference sequence). CDR3 DNA: TGTGCCAGCAGCTTAATGGGGAGGGGCGGCGAGACCCAGTACTTC. It specifies CASSLMGRGGETQYF.

The rearrangement links TRBV7-9 to TRBJ1-2, with D hard to call. Germline V lookup: CDR1 SEHNR, CDR2 FQNEAQ (reference sequence). The CDR3 is made up of 13 amino acids. The V end lost 5 bases, the J end lost 8 bases, and 15 bases lay between the germline ends. CDR3 region: CASSMVGQMGYTF. In DNA, the CDR3 is TGTGCCAGCAGCATGGTTGGGCAGATGGGCTACACCTTC. The full variable domain, its missing parts supplied by reference TRBV7-9 and TRBJ1-2, is DTGVSQNPRHKITKRGQNVTFRCDPISEHNRLYWYRQTLGQGPEFLTYFQNEAQLEKSRLLSDRFSAERPKGSFSTLEIQRTEQGDSAMYLCASSMVGQMGYTFGSGTRLTVV.

Concerning this clonotype: A single base separates this from a much larger clone, so it may be a read error. This chain connects TRBV6-2 or TRBV6-3 to TRBJ2-5, with a weak D call TRBD2 (6 bases). V dropped 4 bases and J dropped 4 bases, with 16 bases sitting between them. From germline, CDR1 is MNHEY and CDR2 SVGEGT. The CDR3 spans 15 residues. The CDR3 loop is CASSSQGEGGETQYF. Written as DNA, the CDR3 is TGTGCCAGCAGTTCCCAGGGAGAGGGAGGAGAGACCCAGTACTTC.

This clonotype was picked up many times. The V call is TRBV5-8, the J call TRBJ2-5; the match to TRBD2 covers 7 bases. The CDR3 consists of 13 residues. The ends lost 4 bases at V and 4 bases at J; junction bases unmatched: 4. The germline gives CDR1 SGHTS, CDR2 YDEGEE. CDR3 amino acids: CASSGGGVETQYF. The CDR3 DNA reads as TGTGCCAGCAGCGGGGGAGGGGTAGAGACCCAGTACTTC.

This sequence joins TRBV10-1 and TRBJ1-6; no reliable D call. V lost 4 bases and J 2 bases, leaving 15 bases between the germline ends. The CDR3 spans 17 residues. CDR1 and CDR2 (germline): WNHNN, SYGVQD (reference sequence). DNA of the CDR3: TGCGCCAGCAGTGGGACTAGCGGGAACGCCTATAATTCACCCCTCCACTTT. This translates into CASSGTSGNAYNSPLHF.

The genes are TRBV18 and TRBJ1-3; no reliable D call. CDR3 length: 13 residues. V was shortened by 2 bases and J by 4 bases, with 6 bases between the two germline ends. CDR1 and CDR2 (germline): KGHSH, LQKENI. CDR3 coding DNA: TGTGCCAGCTCACCATCACAGGGAAACACCATATATTTT. Translating gives CASSPSQGNTIYF.

The V and J genes are TRBV27 and TRBJ1-2; D ambiguous. Trimming pared 7 bases from V and 7 bases from J, leaving 13 bases between. Germline CDR1 and CDR2: MNHEY and SMNVEV (reference sequence). This CDR3 spans 12 amino acids. In nucleotides, the CDR3 is TGTGCCAGCACGACACCGGGTTCTGGCTACACCTTC. Protein: CASTTPGSGYTF.

This clonotype was detected ten times or more. This chain uses TRBV4-2 with TRBJ2-7, with D perhaps TRBD2 (7 bases). This CDR3 is 16 amino acids long. The germline gives CDR1 LGHNA, CDR2 YNFKEQ. The V gene lost 0 bases and the J gene lost 2 bases, with 14 bases spanning the gap. CDR3 in amino acids: CASSQEARGATYEQYF. CDR3 nucleotide sequence: TGTGCCAGCAGCCAAGAGGCCCGGGGGGCCACCTACGAGCAGTACTTC.

This clonotype was recorded at least ten times. This chain uses TRBV6-2 or TRBV6-3 with TRBJ2-5; 8 nucleotides line up with TRBD1. This CDR3 comprises 15 residues. Trimming took 6 bases from V and 2 from J; bases not matched to a gene: 8. Germline lookup yields CDR1 MNHEY and CDR2 SVGEGT. Written as DNA, the CDR3 is TGTGCCAGCAGCAAAGGGACAGGACCACAAGAGACCCAGTACTTC. Encoded protein: CASSKGTGPQETQYF.

A remark on this clonotype: No conserved phenylalanine or tryptophan ends this CDR3, so it is likely a read error. V gene TRBV10-3 combines with J gene TRBJ2-7, with D perhaps matching TRBD2 (6 bases). The length of the CDR3 is 14 residues. CDR1 is ENHRY and CDR2 is SYGVKD in the germline V gene. The CDR3 is CASSISGVEREQYS. For the CDR3, the DNA is TGTGCCAGCAGTATTAGCGGAGTCGAGAGGGAGCAGTACTCC.

This rearrangement joins TRBV11-3 to TRBJ2-7; tentatively, D is TRBD2 (6 bases). There are 13 residues in the CDR3. Germline V gives CDR1 SGHNT, CDR2 YENEEA. The V gene lost 3 bases and the J gene lost 6 bases, with 12 bases spanning the gap. The CDR3 DNA sequence: TGTGCCAGCAGCTTCGGGCGGGACTCCGAGCAGTACTTC. It codes for CASSFGRDSEQYF.